The 13 T cell receptor beta chains listed next were all sequenced from one sample in a study of early T cells in non-severe SARS-CoV-2 infection. TCRdb recomputed calls from the 5' RACE reads with MiXCR, one row per CDR3 protein. In the table there are 27,000 or so distinct CDR3 sequences, just under 3% of which are singletons. The sample consisted of whole blood. Source of these receptors: an adult who was a healthcare worker with PCR-confirmed SARS-CoV-2 infection or an uninfected control (not recorded which).

This clonotype was found many times. The V call is TRBV24-1, the J call TRBJ1-2; 10 nucleotides line up with TRBD1. The CDR3 totals 15 residues. Germline V gives CDR1 KGHDR, CDR2 SFDVKD. Trimming removed 4 bases from V and 6 bases from J; junction bases left unmatched: 7. CDR3 coding DNA: TGTGCCACCAGTGAACCGGGACAGGGGATTGATGGCTACACCTTC. Translating gives CATSEPGQGIDGYTF.

This clonotype was picked up many times. The chain employs TRBV6-6 and TRBJ2-7, with D possibly being TRBD1 (6 bases). This CDR3 spans 14 amino acids. Germline-derived CDR1 and CDR2 are MNHNY and SVGAGI (reference sequence). V lost 5 bases, J lost 4 bases, and 15 bases lay in between. CDR3 in amino acids: CASSKGVSQYEQYV. In DNA form, the CDR3 reads TGTGCCAGCAGTAAGGGGGTTTCCCAGTACGAGCAGTACGTC.

A few counts support this clonotype. The CDR3 sequence: CASSQVSGGTDTQYF. CDR3 sequence (DNA): TGCGCCAGCAGCCAAGTTTCCGGGGGGACAGATACGCAGTATTTT. The genes are TRBV4-1 and TRBJ2-3; 7 bases align to TRBD2. Germline loops: CDR1 MGHRA, CDR2 YSYEKL. The ends lost 1 base at V and 3 bases at J; junction bases unmatched: 4. The CDR3 spans 15 residues.

This clonotype was found many times. The J gene is TRBJ2-1, the V gene TRBV6-1, with D perhaps assigned TRBD1 or TRBD2 (5 bases each). Trimming removed 3 bases at V and 4 bases at J, with 16 bases between. There are 16 residues in the CDR3. Germline V lookup: CDR1 MNHNS, CDR2 SASEGT. In nucleotides, the CDR3 is TGTGCCAGCAGTGATTCTTGGGACGACGAGTACAATGAGCAGTTCTTC. This encodes CASSDSWDDEYNEQFF.

This clonotype was observed many times. The genes are TRBV20-1 and TRBJ1-5; D gene ambiguous. Between the trimmed V and J ends, which lost 3 bases and 1 base, there was a span of 10 bases. This CDR3 has 14 residues. Germline V gene sequence: CDR1 DFQATT, CDR2 SNEGSKA (reference sequence). The DNA for the CDR3 is TGCAGTGCTAGCCGAGGAGTAAGCAATCAGCCCCAGCATTTT. Encoded protein: CSASRGVSNQPQHF.

This clonotype has just a few counts. This chain joins TRBV4-1 and TRBJ1-1; D is possibly TRBD1 (5 bases). Looked up from germline, CDR1 is MGHRA and CDR2 is YSYEKL. The CDR3 covers 15 residues. The V and J ends lost 0 bases and 5 bases respectively, with 13 bases between them. The CDR3 is CASSQEERGRTEAFF. The CDR3 nucleotides are TGCGCCAGCAGCCAAGAGGAGCGGGGCAGGACTGAAGCTTTCTTT.

Ten or more counts support this clonotype. The V gene is TRBV11-2, the J gene TRBJ2-1, with 7 bases fitting TRBD1. The V gene's germline CDR1 is SGHAT and CDR2 FQNNGV. J gave up 10 bases and V 1 base, and 1 base lay outside the gene matches. This CDR3 has 12 residues. The CDR3 sequence: CASSLGQGEQFF. Written as DNA, the CDR3 is TGTGCCAGCAGCTTAGGACAGGGAGAGCAGTTCTTC.

This clonotype occurred many times. The chain combines TRBV2 with TRBJ1-4, with a tentative D call TRBD1 (6 bases). The germline gives CDR1 SNHLY, CDR2 FYNNEI. The CDR3 contains 14 residues. Trimming took off 6 bases at V and 1 base at J, with 9 bases between the two ends. The CDR3 DNA follows: TGTGCCAGCAGCGCACAGGGAACTAATGAAAAACTGTTTTTT. Its translation is CASSAQGTNEKLFF. The variable domain in full, with the rest retrieved from reference TRBV2 and TRBJ1-4, is EPEVTQTPSHQVTQMGQEVILRCVPISNHLYFYWYRQILGQKVEFLVSFYNNEISEKSEIFDDQFSVERPDGSNFTLKIRSTKLEDSAMYFCASSAQGTNEKLFFGSGTQLSVL.

This clonotype showed up many times. The chain links TRBV4-1 to TRBJ1-1; D may be TRBD1 (5 bases). With 0 bases removed from V and 0 bases from J, the gap between germline ends came to 14 bases. The CDR3 covers 17 residues. Germline V gene data show CDR1 as MGHRA and CDR2 as YSYEKL. DNA of the CDR3: TGCGCCAGCAGCCAAGATTCTCAGGCAGGGTTGAACACTGAAGCTTTCTTT. As protein: CASSQDSQAGLNTEAFF.

This clonotype rates as medium-sized. V usage is TRBV29-1 and J usage is TRBJ2-1; D is unclear. The germline gives CDR1 SQVTM, CDR2 ANQGSEA. This CDR3 is 12 amino acids long. Between the trimmed V and J ends, which lost 1 base and 4 bases, there was a span of 5 bases. In nucleotides, the CDR3 is TGCAGCGTTGAAGCCGTTTACAATGAGCAGTTCTTC. Protein sequence: CSVEAVYNEQFF.

This clonotype was detected many times. The chain recombines TRBV7-9 with TRBJ2-3; 9 bases fit TRBD1. Germline trimming cut 7 bases from V and 5 bases from J; bases unmatched to any gene: 19. The germline V gene has CDR1 SEHNR and CDR2 FQNEAQ (reference sequence). The CDR3 consists of 18 residues. The CDR3 here is CASMSTQLGQGLGDTQYF. DNA of the CDR3: TGTGCCAGCATGTCGACGCAACTCGGACAGGGGCTTGGAGATACGCAGTATTTT.

This clonotype has at least ten counts. The chain joins TRBV28 to TRBJ2-1, with unresolved D. Germline V gene data show CDR1 as MDHEN and CDR2 as SYDVKM. The CDR3 totals 9 residues. The CDR3 protein is CGPYNEQFF. The CDR3 bases are TGTGGACCCTACAATGAGCAGTTCTTC.

This clonotype has at least ten counts. This chain uses TRBV6-1 with TRBJ1-2, with D possibly being TRBD1 (6 bases). There are 15 residues in the CDR3. Trimming took off 6 bases at V and 8 bases at J, with 22 bases between the two ends. Per germline, CDR1 MNHNS and CDR2 SASEGT. The CDR3 sequence is CASRAHRDTLGGYTF. In nucleotides, the CDR3 is TGTGCCAGCAGAGCACACCGGGACACCCTGGGCGGCTACACCTTC.